This T cell receptor (beta chain) was obtained from a study of chemoradiotherapy in HPV16-positive cancers. V lost 4 bases and J lost 1; bases outside the gene matches: 8. The CDR3 is made up of 16 amino acids. CDR1 and CDR2 from the germline V gene are SGHKS and YYEKEE (reference sequence). Data came from immunoSEQ multiplex PCR; TCRdb stores just in-frame clones and leaves some out. The sample yields about 21,000 clones, 75% to 90% seen once. Study-wide findings and caveats: The functional HPV-specific definition rests on just a couple of HPV16-positive patients. In HPV16-positive patients, HPV-responsive T-cell expansion tracked better recurrence-free survival.

With regard to this clone: Its antigen remains unknown.

The V call is TRBV5-5, the J call TRBJ1-1, with 9 bases that match TRBD1. This specimen consisted of blood, obtained from a patient who underwent chemoradiotherapy. The TCR originated in a human donor with HPV-associated anogenital cancer. The CDR3 DNA is TGTGCCAGCAGCCCTGGACAGGGACAGGGGAACACTGAAGCTTTCTTT. This gives the protein CASSPGQGQGNTEAFF.